This record concerns one T cell receptor beta chain sequence. CDR3 length equals 14 residues. V lost 6 bases and J lost 7; bases outside the gene matches: 8. Germline V gene lookup returns CDR1 SNHLY and CDR2 FYNNEI. The data were taken from a study of blood T cell repertoires in COVID-19. The repertoire was sequenced with immunoSEQ multiplex PCR; TCRdb's copy has only in-frame clones and lacks some. The sample shows about 260,000 clones, about 89% of them seen only once. The chain couples TRBV2 to TRBJ1-5; 8 positions match TRBD1. Input material: peripheral blood. The source is a man aged 40-49 years with active or convalescent COVID-19. Here the CDR3 reads CASSQQGERQPQHF. CDR3 DNA: TGTGCCAGCAGCCAACAGGGGGAGCGCCAGCCCCAGCATTTT.